These T cell receptor beta chains were read from a single sample in a study of T-cell memory formation after mild COVID-19. TCRdb called the 5' RACE reads again in MiXCR, with one record for every CDR3 protein. Of hundreds of thousands of distinct CDR3 sequences listed, less than 25% are singletons. The sequenced sample consisted of PBMCs or a T cell subset sorted from them (not recorded which). These TCRs come from an adult woman who had mild COVID-19 (a few samples of this study predate the infection). Cell type and time point are not known. Both conserved end residues are part of each CDR3. D genes are given only for firm matches. Part of the rows lack a size; the others show once, few, many or a class for expanded clones.

j_gene | abundance | v_gene | d_gene | CDR3nt | CDR3aa
TRBJ2-7 | few | TRBV5-1 | - | TGCGCCAGCAGCTTGAGAAGGGGGACACTAACCTACGAGCAGTACTTC | CASSLRRGTLTYEQYF
TRBJ1-5 | - | TRBV12-3/TRBV12-4 | - | TGTGCCAGCAGTTTTCGGGGGACTAATCAGCCCCAGCATTTT | CASSFRGTNQPQHF
TRBJ2-7 | few | TRBV6-2/TRBV6-3 | TRBD2 | TGTGCCAGCAGTTGGACTAGCGGGAGCAGCGAGCAGTACTTC | CASSWTSGSSEQYF
TRBJ2-2 | many | TRBV5-4 | - | TGTGCCAGCAGCGGCGGGACAGCCGGGGAGCTGTTTTTT | CASSGGTAGELFF
TRBJ2-3 | - | TRBV29-1 | - | TGCAGCGATTCAGGGGCTGGGACAGATACGCAGTATTTT | CSDSGAGTDTQYF
TRBJ1-1 | few | TRBV7-6 | - | TGTGCCAGCAGCTTGGTTAGGGATGACACTGAAGCTTTCTTT | CASSLVRDDTEAFF
TRBJ2-2 | - | TRBV24-1 | TRBD2 | TGTGCCACCAGTGATCGAGGGACTAGCGGCACCGGGGAGCTGTTTTTT | CATSDRGTSGTGELFF
TRBJ1-1 | - | TRBV4-1 | - | TGCGCCAGCAGCCAAGATCGGACGTCCGAAGCTTTCTTT | CASSQDRTSEAFF
TRBJ2-1 | - | TRBV5-1 | - | TGCGCCAGCAGCTTCCGGGACACGACTATCAATGAGCAGTTCTTC | CASSFRDTTINEQFF
TRBJ1-1 | - | TRBV5-6 | TRBD1 | TGTGCCAGCAGCCGCAGGGGGTCGATAGTGAACACTGAAGCTTTCTTT | CASSRRGSIVNTEAFF
TRBJ2-2 | few | TRBV27 | - | TGTGCCAGCAGTTTAGTGGCTAGCGGAGGGGGGACCGGGGAGCTGTTTTTT | CASSLVASGGGTGELFF
TRBJ1-1 | few | TRBV25-1 | - | TGTGCCAGCACCGACCCCAGGAATGAAGCTTTCTTT | CASTDPRNEAFF
TRBJ2-7 | - | TRBV5-1 | TRBD1 | TGCGCCAGCAGCTCGTCCCCTCCGGGACAGGCGGTCTACGAGCAGTACTTC | CASSSSPPGQAVYEQYF
TRBJ1-1 | - | TRBV6-6 | TRBD1 | TGTGCCAGCAGTTACATAAGGCAGGGGGCGTCCAACACTGAAGCTTTCTTT | CASSYIRQGASNTEAFF
TRBJ2-2 | - | TRBV12-3/TRBV12-4 | - | TGTGCCAGCAGTTTACAAGGGTTCGGCACCGGGGAGCTGTTTTTT | CASSLQGFGTGELFF
TRBJ2-7 | few | TRBV20-1 | - | TGCAGTGCTAGCCCCACCCCCACGGTCGAGCAGTACTTC | CSASPTPTVEQYF
TRBJ1-3 | - | TRBV7-6 | - | TGTGCCAGCAGCTTAAACAGGGAGGGAAACACCATATATTTT | CASSLNREGNTIYF
TRBJ2-3 | - | TRBV5-6 | TRBD1 | TGTGCCAGCAGCTTGAGGGGACAGGGGGCTTCAGATACGCAGTATTTT | CASSLRGQGASDTQYF
TRBJ1-2 | once | TRBV14 | - | TGTGCCAGCAGCCAAGGGAACAGCGTCGGCTACACCTTC | CASSQGNSVGYTF
TRBJ1-1 | few | TRBV6-1 | - | TGTGCCAGCAGTGAAGCGTTTGCGGCCGGGCGAGTGGCTTTCTTT | CASSEAFAAGRVAFF
TRBJ2-1 | few | TRBV4-3 | - | TGCGCCAGCACCCAGACGGGAGTGGGCAATGAGCAGTTCTTC | CASTQTGVGNEQFF
TRBJ2-1 | - | TRBV20-1 | - | TGCAGTGCTACCTGGCTAGATGAGCAGTTCTTC | CSATWLDEQFF
TRBJ1-1 | few | TRBV2 | - | TGTGCCAGCAGTGACGGTGGGGGTTGGACTGAAGCTTTCTTT | CASSDGGGWTEAFF
TRBJ1-5 | - | TRBV29-1 | TRBD1 | TGCAGCGTTCGGGACAGTCTTTACCCTGATCAGCCCCAGCATTTT | CSVRDSLYPDQPQHF
TRBJ1-2 | - | TRBV14 | - | TGTGCCAGCAGCCCCGCCACGGGCCCCTATGGCTACACCTTC | CASSPATGPYGYTF
TRBJ2-7 | few | TRBV18 | TRBD2 | TGTGCCAGCTCACCAGGACTAGACAGTCGCGCCTACGAGCAGTACTTC | CASSPGLDSRAYEQYF
TRBJ1-2 | - | TRBV18 | - | TGTGCCAGCTCACCAGAAGGAGTTCGTAGCGGCTACACCTTC | CASSPEGVRSGYTF
TRBJ1-5 | few | TRBV12-3/TRBV12-4 | - | TGTGCCAGCAGTTTTCTCTCTTGGGGGGGGGATCAGCCCCAGCATTTT | CASSFLSWGGDQPQHF